The clone carrying this T cell receptor beta chain appeared a few times. There are 15 residues in the CDR3. Germline CDR1 is ENHRY and CDR2 is SYGVKD. Trimming left V 6 bases short and J 5 bases short, with 17 bases between. Assay used: immunoSEQ multiplex PCR; TCRdb lists only in-frame clones, some missing. The table shows about 64,000 clones, with approximately 88% occurring only once. This sample is part of a study of OX40 agonist ivuxolimab in advanced cancers. The sequenced sample was CD4+ or CD8+ T cells sorted from blood, obtained in a trial of the OX40 agonist ivuxolimab. This sequence joins TRBV10-3 and TRBJ2-1; D is uncertain. This clonotype was sampled from an adult with an advanced solid tumor such as melanoma, head and neck, liver or kidney cancer. In DNA, the CDR3 is TGTGCCATCAGCGCCTCTCGAGGTAGTAACAATGAGCAGTTCTTC. This sequence encodes CAISASRGSNNEQFF.